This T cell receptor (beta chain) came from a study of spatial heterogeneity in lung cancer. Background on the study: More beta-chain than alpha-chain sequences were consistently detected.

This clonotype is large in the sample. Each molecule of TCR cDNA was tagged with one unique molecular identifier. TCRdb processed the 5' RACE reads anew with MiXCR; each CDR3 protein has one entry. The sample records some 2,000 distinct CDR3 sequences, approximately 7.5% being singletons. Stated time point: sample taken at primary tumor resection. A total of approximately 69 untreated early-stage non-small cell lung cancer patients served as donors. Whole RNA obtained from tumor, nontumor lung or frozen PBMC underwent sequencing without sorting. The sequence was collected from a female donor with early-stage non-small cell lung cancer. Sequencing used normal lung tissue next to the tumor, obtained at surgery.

As DNA, the CDR3 is TGCAGTGCTACAAGAGAGACCCAGTACTTC. Its translation is CSATRETQYF. The rearrangement uses TRBV20-1 and TRBJ2-5; no clear D gene. The germline gives CDR1 DFQATT, CDR2 SNEGSKA (reference sequence). The germline V and J ends were trimmed by 4 bases and 4 bases, with 4 bases remaining between them. This CDR3 contains 10 residues.